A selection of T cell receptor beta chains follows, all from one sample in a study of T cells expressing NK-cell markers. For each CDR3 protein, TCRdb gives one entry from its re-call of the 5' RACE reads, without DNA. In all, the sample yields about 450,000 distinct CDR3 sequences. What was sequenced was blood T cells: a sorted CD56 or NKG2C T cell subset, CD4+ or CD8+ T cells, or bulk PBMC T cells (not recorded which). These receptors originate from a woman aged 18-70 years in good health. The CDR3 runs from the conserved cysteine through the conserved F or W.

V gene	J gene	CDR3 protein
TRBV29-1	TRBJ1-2	CSVEGGTGGLGYTF
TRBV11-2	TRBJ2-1	CASSPGRGTYENEQFF
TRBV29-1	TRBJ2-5	CSVWTGGDQETQYF
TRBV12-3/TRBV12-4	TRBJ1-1	CASTPLGPNTEAFF
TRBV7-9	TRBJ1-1	CASSLGWGRDTEAFF
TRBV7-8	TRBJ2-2	CASSLGARLATKNTGELFF
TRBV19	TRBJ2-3	CASSIDGGGSTDTQYF
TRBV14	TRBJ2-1	CASSGGQGGHNEQFF
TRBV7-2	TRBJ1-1	CASSPDRAATEAFF
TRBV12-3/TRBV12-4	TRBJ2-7	CASSPSGRAGEQYF
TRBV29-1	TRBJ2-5	CSVEEGGQGALETQYF
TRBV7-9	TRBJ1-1	CASSFASGRTEAFF
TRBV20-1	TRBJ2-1	CSARAPRGSYNEQFF
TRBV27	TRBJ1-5	CASGTHRVSNQPQHF
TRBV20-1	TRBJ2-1	CSANRALLEQFF
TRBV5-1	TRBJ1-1	CASSVQGGDNTEAFF
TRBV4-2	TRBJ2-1	CASSQEPTSGGRNEQFF
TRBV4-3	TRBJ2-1	CASSLGVGGRNNEQFF
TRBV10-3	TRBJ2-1	CAISMAANEQFF
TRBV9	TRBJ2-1	CASSLAGALSEQFF
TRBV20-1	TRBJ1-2	CSAPKGEGYGYTF
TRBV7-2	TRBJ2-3	CASSLTSGSADTQYF
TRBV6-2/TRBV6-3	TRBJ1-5	CASSPSREDQPQHF
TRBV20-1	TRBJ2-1	CSARAGGGALIAYNEQFF
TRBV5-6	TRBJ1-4	CASSQRGRSEKLFF
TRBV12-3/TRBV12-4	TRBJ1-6	CASSRTGIINSPLHF
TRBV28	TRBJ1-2	CASSLAGQVYGYTF